This T cell receptor beta chain originates from a study of naive and memory T cell subsets. On this clonotype: Its antigen remains unknown.

Alpha and beta libraries were amplified separately from the second PCR onward. Cells stained for CD3, CD4, CD8, CD45RA, CD27 and viability were sorted into four CD45RA/CD27 subsets. An equimolar mix of two oligonucleotides served as the beta constant-region primer for TRBC1 and TRBC2. Four rounds of PCR amplified the ligated cDNA using nested alpha and beta constant-region primers plus SP2. Each CDR3 protein gets one entry after TCRdb re-called the UMI-ligation and nested PCR reads with MiXCR. The data contain under 150,000 distinct CDR3 sequences, 15% to 25% of them singletons. Study conclusions and caveats: Over 95% of naive TCR sequences appeared only once, unlike memory subsets. A few larger clonotypes appeared in naive repertoires, especially CD8, possibly memory cells re-expressing CD45RA. Findings for naive and memory subsets could not be checked against ground truth.

The clonotype was recovered from a human donor in good health. Sample: naive CD8+ T cells from blood.

CDR3: CASSYSIENQPQHF. In DNA form, the CDR3 reads TGTGCCAGCAGTTACTCGATTGAGAATCAGCCCCAGCATTTT. The chain is built from TRBV6-2 or TRBV6-3 and TRBJ1-5; no definite D call. The CDR3 sequence is 14 residues long. The V gene lost 0 bases and the J gene lost 4 bases, with 7 bases spanning the gap. CDR1 is MNHEY, CDR2 SVGEGT, per germline.